The rows below give T cell receptor beta chains drawn from one sample of a study of a mutant IDH1 vaccine in newly diagnosed glioma. Antigens of these TCRs are unknown. The assay was immunoSEQ multiplex PCR, and TCRdb's table has in-frame clones only and misses some. The repertoire has roughly 60,000 clones, roughly 74% of them found once; the top ten carry roughly 5%. Specimen: PBMCs, collected from a glioma patient whose treatment included an IDH1 peptide vaccine. These receptors originate from a man over 45 with glioma. Both conserved end residues are trimmed from each CDR3.

J gene: TRBJ1-2; V gene: TRBV28; CDR3 protein: ASSPHSETRGYT
J gene: TRBJ1-4; V gene: TRBV19; CDR3 protein: ASSLSTGRREKLF
J gene: TRBJ2-5; V gene: TRBV11-1; CDR3 protein: ASSLEQVKETQY
J gene: TRBJ1-2; V gene: TRBV15; CDR3 protein: ATSRGTNYGYT
J gene: TRBJ2-7; V gene: TRBV10-1; CDR3 protein: ASSQKDRDLPLCSYEQY
J gene: TRBJ2-7; V gene: TRBV30; CDR3 protein: AWSVPPQFYEQY
J gene: TRBJ2-2; V gene: TRBV6-6; CDR3 protein: ASSSGQGWTGELF
J gene: TRBJ2-3; V gene: TRBV29-1; CDR3 protein: SDLAGGVTDTQY
J gene: TRBJ2-5; V gene: TRBV9; CDR3 protein: ASSWTATWDQETQY
J gene: TRBJ2-2; V gene: TRBV12-5; CDR3 protein: ASGLVMAENTGELF
J gene: TRBJ2-3; V gene: TRBV7-9; CDR3 protein: ASSLGTSGITDTQY
J gene: TRBJ2-5; V gene: TRBV11-1; CDR3 protein: ASSLEAGGVETQY
J gene: TRBJ1-3; V gene: TRBV19; CDR3 protein: ASCHTGTGNTIY
J gene: TRBJ2-7; V gene: TRBV5-5; CDR3 protein: ASSLAGFPYEQY
J gene: TRBJ2-3; V gene: TRBV5-4; CDR3 protein: ASSTSGGRTQY
J gene: TRBJ2-6; V gene: TRBV7-6; CDR3 protein: ASSPSGSSGANVLT
J gene: TRBJ1-3; V gene: TRBV10-3; CDR3 protein: AISESDGHSGNTIY
J gene: TRBJ2-7; V gene: TRBV18; CDR3 protein: ASSPGRGAY
J gene: TRBJ2-7; V gene: TRBV10-3; CDR3 protein: AISEPGTGGYEQY
J gene: TRBJ1-1; V gene: TRBV7-8; CDR3 protein: ASSLRAAEAF
J gene: TRBJ1-1; V gene: TRBV27; CDR3 protein: ASGIGHNTEAF
J gene: TRBJ2-2; V gene: TRBV30; CDR3 protein: AWSFTGGAVTGELF
J gene: TRBJ1-3; V gene: TRBV7-9; CDR3 protein: ASSLGSDRAGNTIY
J gene: TRBJ1-5; V gene: TRBV5-1; CDR3 protein: ASSTGGLNQPQH